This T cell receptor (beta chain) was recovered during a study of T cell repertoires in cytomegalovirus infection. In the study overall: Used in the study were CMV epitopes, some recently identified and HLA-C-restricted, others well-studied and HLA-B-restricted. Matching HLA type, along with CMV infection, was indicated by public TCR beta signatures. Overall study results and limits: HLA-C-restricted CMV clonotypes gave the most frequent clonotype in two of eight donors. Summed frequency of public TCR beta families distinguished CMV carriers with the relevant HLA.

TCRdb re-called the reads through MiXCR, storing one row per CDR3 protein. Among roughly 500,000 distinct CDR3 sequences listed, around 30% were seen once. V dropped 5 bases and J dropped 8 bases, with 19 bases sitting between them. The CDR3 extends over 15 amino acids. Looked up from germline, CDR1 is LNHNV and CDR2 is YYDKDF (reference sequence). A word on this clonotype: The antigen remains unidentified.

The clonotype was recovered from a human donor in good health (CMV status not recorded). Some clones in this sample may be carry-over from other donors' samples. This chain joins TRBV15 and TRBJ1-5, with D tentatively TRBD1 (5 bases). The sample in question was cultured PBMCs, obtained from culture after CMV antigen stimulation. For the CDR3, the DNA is TGTGCCACCAGCCTGACCCGACAGTTAACTGAGCCCCAGCATTTT. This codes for CATSLTRQLTEPQHF.